The next 17 T cell receptor beta chains were all read from a single sample in a study of human T cells and chemical hapten exposure. As to time point: pre-sensitization, week 0. Noted treatment: therapeutic diphenylcyclopropenone sensitization with weekly scalp DPC. TCRdb re-derived calls from the RACE reads in MiXCR, one entry per CDR3 protein. The sample has tens of thousands of distinct CDR3 sequences, about an eighth seen once. The material sequenced was whole blood, taken in connection with sensitization to the hapten diphenylcyclopropenone (DPC). The receptors were sampled from a woman younger than 45 with alopecia areata. Some clones in this sample may be carry-over from other donors' samples.

The sample holds many counts of this clonotype. V usage is TRBV6-1 and J usage is TRBJ1-2; no clear D gene. V was pared by 4 bases and J by 6 bases, with 15 bases between. Germline CDR1 is MNHNS and CDR2 is SASEGT. The CDR3 is made up of 14 amino acids. This CDR3 reads CASSASQRVDGYTF. As DNA, the CDR3 is TGTGCCAGCAGTGCGTCACAAAGGGTAGATGGCTACACCTTC.

In this sample, this clonotype turned up many times. The chain couples TRBV7-9 to TRBJ2-7, with 9 bases matching TRBD2. Looked up from germline, CDR1 is SEHNR and CDR2 is FQNEAQ (reference sequence). This CDR3 is 16 amino acids long. J lost 0 bases, V lost 0 bases, and 3 bases had no gene match. Here the CDR3 reads CASSLALAGSSYEQYF. DNA of the CDR3: TGTGCCAGCAGCTTAGCGCTAGCGGGATCCTCCTACGAGCAGTACTTC.

The sample holds a few counts of this clonotype. The chain has TRBV7-3 and TRBJ2-5; 10 positions agree with TRBD2. Germline CDR1 reads SGHTA; CDR2 reads FQGTGA. The CDR3 contains 16 residues. The trim removed 5 bases at V and 4 bases at J, leaving 10 bases unmatched. CDR3 coding DNA: TGTGCCAGCAGCCCGGAAAGCGGGAGGGCCGGAGAGACCCAGTACTTC. Translating gives CASSPESGRAGETQYF.

The chain couples TRBV20-1 to TRBJ2-3; D gene unclear. The CDR3 consists of 12 residues. Trimming pared 3 bases from V and 5 bases from J, leaving 9 bases between. Germline V CDR1 and CDR2: DFQATT, SNEGSKA (reference sequence). The CDR3 region is CSASGGRDTQYF. DNA of the CDR3: TGCAGTGCTAGCGGTGGTAGAGATACGCAGTATTTT.

The chain has TRBV28 and TRBJ2-7; D not resolved. The CDR3 is 16 amino acids. The germline V gene has CDR1 MDHEN and CDR2 SYDVKM. Trimming removed 7 bases at V and 3 bases at J, with 22 bases between. In DNA form, the CDR3 reads TGTGCCAGCAATAGTGGGCCGGGCCCCGGGCTCTACGAGCAGTACTTC. Encoded protein: CASNSGPGPGLYEQYF.

The chain uses TRBV20-1 and TRBJ2-3, with TRBD1 matching over 9 bases. V lost 5 bases to trimming and J lost 2 bases; unmatched junction nucleotides: 8. CDR3 size: 15 residues. Germline CDR1 is DFQATT and CDR2 is SNEGSKA (reference sequence). For the CDR3, the DNA is TGCAGTGCTGGAACCGGGACAGGGATCACAGATACGCAGTATTTT. Translation: CSAGTGTGITDTQYF.

This clonotype has just a few counts. V usage is TRBV18 and J usage is TRBJ1-2, with TRBD1 as a possible D gene (6 bases). The CDR3 is made up of 14 amino acids. V was trimmed by 3 bases and J by 3 bases, leaving 11 bases between them. In germline, CDR1 is KGHSH, CDR2 LQKENI. The CDR3 sequence is CASSPTGKDYGYTF. CDR3 nucleotides: TGTGCCAGCTCACCCACAGGGAAGGACTATGGCTACACCTTC.

The chain carries TRBV18 and TRBJ2-1; 7 bases fit TRBD1. This CDR3 spans 14 amino acids. Germline CDR1 KGHSH, CDR2 LQKENI. J gave up 8 bases and V 6 bases, and 10 bases lay outside the gene matches. CDR3 DNA: TGTGCCAGCTCGCACCAGACAGGGTTCTATGAGCAGTTCTTC. It translates to CASSHQTGFYEQFF.

A few counts support this clonotype. CDR3 loop: CASSLNWETGELFF. In DNA, the CDR3 is TGTGCCAGCAGCCTGAATTGGGAGACCGGGGAGCTGTTTTTT. This chain joins TRBV7-3 and TRBJ2-2; possibly TRBD2 for D (5 bases). CDR1 is SGHTA, CDR2 FQGTGA, per germline. The ends were cut back, 5 bases at V and 5 bases at J, with 12 bases in the middle. This CDR3 is built from 14 residues. The whole variable domain, filled in from reference TRBV7-3 and TRBJ2-2, reads GAGVSQTPSNKVTEKGKYVELRCDPISGHTALYWYRQSLGQGPEFLIYFQGTGAADDSGLPNDRFFAVRPEGSVSTLKIQRTERGDSAVYLCASSLNWETGELFFGEGSRLTVL.

Many counts were recorded for this clonotype. The CDR3 sequence: CASSTGGAGGYTDTQYF. The CDR3 region has the DNA TGTGCCAGCAGCACTGGGGGCGCGGGAGGGTACACAGATACGCAGTATTTT. V gene TRBV11-2 combines with J gene TRBJ2-3; 9 nucleotides align to TRBD2. The CDR3 runs to 17 residues. CDR1 is SGHAT, CDR2 FQNNGV, per germline. Germline trimming cut 5 bases from V and 2 bases from J; bases unmatched to any gene: 11.

This clonotype was seen repeatedly, ten times or more. The chain couples TRBV6-6 to TRBJ1-1; D is uncertain. Trimming stripped 4 bases from V and 0 bases from J, with 6 bases between. Germline V gene sequence: CDR1 MNHNY, CDR2 SVGAGI (reference sequence). The length of the CDR3 is 13 residues. The DNA for the CDR3 is TGTGCCAGCAGTTTGGGAATGAACACTGAAGCTTTCTTT. Protein: CASSLGMNTEAFF.

This clonotype was counted only a few times. Here the CDR3 reads CASNPGGRPYEQYF. CDR3 sequence (DNA): TGTGCCAGCAACCCAGGGGGACGGCCCTACGAGCAGTACTTC. The chain has TRBV7-9 and TRBJ2-7, with 7 nucleotides matching TRBD1. The V segment lost 7 bases and the J segment 2 bases; nucleotides outside the gene matches: 8. CDR3 length: 14 amino acids. Germline CDR1 SEHNR, CDR2 FQNEAQ (reference sequence).

This clonotype has at least ten counts. The chain couples TRBV29-1 to TRBJ1-3, with D unresolved. CDR3 length equals 13 residues. V was clipped by 4 bases and J by 2 bases, with 9 bases between them. The V gene's germline CDR1 is SQVTM and CDR2 ANQGSEA. CDR3 region: CSVAHQTGNTIYF. The CDR3 DNA reads TGCAGCGTTGCACACCAGACTGGAAACACCATATATTTT.

This clonotype was detected many times. J is TRBJ2-5 and V is TRBV2; no reliable D call. Between the trimmed V and J ends, which lost 5 bases and 3 bases, there was a span of 13 bases. The CDR3 spans 14 residues. In germline, CDR1 is SNHLY, CDR2 FYNNEI. In nucleotides, the CDR3 is TGTGCCAGCAGTTCCCTTTTGGCTGAAGAGACCCAGTACTTC. This gives the protein CASSSLLAEETQYF.

The chain combines TRBV15 with TRBJ1-5; D perhaps matches TRBD1 (6 bases). Trimming shortened V by 0 bases and J by 6 bases, and 15 bases separated the two germline ends. Per the germline V gene, CDR1 is LNHNV and CDR2 is YYDKDF (reference sequence). This CDR3 comprises 16 residues. The CDR3 spells CATSRDSDWGRQPQHF. CDR3 DNA: TGTGCCACCAGCAGAGATAGCGATTGGGGGCGTCAGCCCCAGCATTTT.

The J gene is TRBJ1-1, the V gene TRBV29-1, with 7 bases aligning to TRBD1. This CDR3 has 15 residues. Trimming at V came to 6 bases and at J to 5 bases, leaving 15 bases not matched to a gene. Germline V gene lookup returns CDR1 SQVTM and CDR2 ANQGSEA. CDR3 bases: TGCAGCGTCAGAAGGACAGGACCTGTGCGGACTGAAGCTTTCTTT. It encodes CSVRRTGPVRTEAFF. Using reference TRBV29-1 and TRBJ1-1 for the parts outside the CDR3, the full variable domain is SAVISQKPSRDICQRGTSLTIQCQVDSQVTMMFWYRQQPGQSLTLIATANQGSEATYESGFVIDKFPISRPNLTFSTLTVSNMSPEDSSIYLCSVRRTGPVRTEAFFGQGTRLTVV.

This clonotype was counted at least ten times. This chain joins TRBV2 and TRBJ2-7; 8 nucleotides align to TRBD1. Looked up from germline, CDR1 is SNHLY and CDR2 is FYNNEI. V gave up 4 bases and J gave up 7 bases; unmatched junction bases: 6. This CDR3 region has 13 residues. The CDR3 bases are TGTGCCAGCAGTGCAGGGGGCGCGAAGGAGCAGTACTTC. Translation gives CASSAGGAKEQYF. The complete variable domain, with remaining parts taken from reference TRBV2 and TRBJ2-7, reads EPEVTQTPSHQVTQMGQEVILRCVPISNHLYFYWYRQILGQKVEFLVSFYNNEISEKSEIFDDQFSVERPDGSNFTLKIRSTKLEDSAMYFCASSAGGAKEQYFGPGTRLTVT.